What follows is one T cell receptor (beta chain) and its context. As yet, its antigen is unknown. This entry comes from a study of beta chain features in type 1 diabetes. Overall study results and limits: There was a possibility that cDNA sequencing over-represented cells with high TCR expression.

Sorting of CD4+ naive, central memory, regulatory and stem cell-like memory cells was performed via CD45RO/CCR7/CD25/CD127/CD95/CD27. Germline-derived CDR1 and CDR2 are SNHLY and FYNNEI. This CDR3 spans 14 amino acids. Trimming pared 2 bases from V and 2 bases from J, leaving 6 bases between. Since all of the isolated RNA was reverse transcribed, expressed TCRB transcripts were what got sequenced. Here immunoSEQ multiplex PCR was the method, and the copy in TCRdb shows in-frame clones only, minus some. Of hundreds of thousands of clones listed, roughly 15% are singletons. Sequenced input: naive CD4+ T cells from blood. The V gene is TRBV2, the J gene TRBJ2-2, with D perhaps TRBD1 (5 bases). The TCR sequence derives from a man aged 18 to 29 in good health. CDR3 loop: CASSEQGNTGELFF. In DNA form, the CDR3 reads TGTGCCAGCAGTGAACAGGGAAACACCGGGGAGCTGTTTTTT.